Here is one T cell receptor (beta chain) with its context. Clones were sequenced by immunoSEQ multiplex PCR, and TCRdb holds only the in-frame ones, with some missing. The repertoire consists of 200,000 or so clones, with around four fifths occurring once and the leading ten covering around 5.5%. Germline-derived CDR1 and CDR2 are KGHSH and LQKENI. V shed 5 bases and J shed 6 bases, with 11 bases lying between them. This CDR3 is built from 12 residues. These data are taken from a study of cytomegalovirus exposure and HLA in healthy donors. Source material: PBMCs. This clonotype was obtained from a young woman in good health and CMV-seronegative. The genes are TRBV18 and TRBJ2-7; D is unresolved. The CDR3 protein is CASSTPGGEQYF. CDR3 DNA sequence: TGTGCCAGCTCAACCCCCGGCGGCGAGCAGTACTTC.